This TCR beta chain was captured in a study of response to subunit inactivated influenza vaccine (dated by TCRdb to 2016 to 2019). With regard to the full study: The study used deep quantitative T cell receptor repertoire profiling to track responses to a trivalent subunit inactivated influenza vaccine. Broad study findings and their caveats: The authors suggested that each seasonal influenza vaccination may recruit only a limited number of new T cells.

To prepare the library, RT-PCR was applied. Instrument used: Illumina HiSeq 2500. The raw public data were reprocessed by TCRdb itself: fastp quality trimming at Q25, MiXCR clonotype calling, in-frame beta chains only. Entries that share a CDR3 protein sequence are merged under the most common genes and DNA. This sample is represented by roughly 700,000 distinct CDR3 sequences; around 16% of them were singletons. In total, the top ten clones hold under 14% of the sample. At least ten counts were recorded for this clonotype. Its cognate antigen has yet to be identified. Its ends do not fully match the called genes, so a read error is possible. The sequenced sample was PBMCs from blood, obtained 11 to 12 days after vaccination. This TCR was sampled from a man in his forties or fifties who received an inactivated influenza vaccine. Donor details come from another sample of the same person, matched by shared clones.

The CDR3 is CASSLGAGNSPLHF. Here is the DNA: TGTGCCAGCAGCTTAGGGGCAGGGAATTCACCCCTCCACTTT. The sequence is built from TRBV5-1 and TRBJ1-6; the D gene is possibly TRBD1, with 5 bases matching. Taken from cysteine to phenylalanine, the CDR3 has 14 residues. Of all the DNA, just the CDR3 is kept, 42 bases in frame from base 1. In the germline V gene, CDR1 corresponds to SGHRS and CDR2 to YFSETQ.